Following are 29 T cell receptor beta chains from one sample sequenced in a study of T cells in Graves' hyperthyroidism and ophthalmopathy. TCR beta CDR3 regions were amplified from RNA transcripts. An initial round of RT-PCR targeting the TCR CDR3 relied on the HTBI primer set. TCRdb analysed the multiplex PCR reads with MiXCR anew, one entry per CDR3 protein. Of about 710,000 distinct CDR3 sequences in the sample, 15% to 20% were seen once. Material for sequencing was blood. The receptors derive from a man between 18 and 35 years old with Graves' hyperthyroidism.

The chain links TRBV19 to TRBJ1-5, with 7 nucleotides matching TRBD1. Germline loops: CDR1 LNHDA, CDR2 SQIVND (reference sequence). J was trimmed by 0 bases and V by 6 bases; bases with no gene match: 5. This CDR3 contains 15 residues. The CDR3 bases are TGTGCCAGTAGGGTACAGGGGACTAGCAATCAGCCCCAGCATTTT. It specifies CASRVQGTSNQPQHF.

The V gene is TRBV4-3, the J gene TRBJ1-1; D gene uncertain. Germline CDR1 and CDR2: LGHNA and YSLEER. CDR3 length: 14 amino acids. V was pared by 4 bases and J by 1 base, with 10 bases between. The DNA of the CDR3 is TGCGCCAGCAGCCCAATGACCACGAACACTGAAGCTTTCTTT. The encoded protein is CASSPMTTNTEAFF.

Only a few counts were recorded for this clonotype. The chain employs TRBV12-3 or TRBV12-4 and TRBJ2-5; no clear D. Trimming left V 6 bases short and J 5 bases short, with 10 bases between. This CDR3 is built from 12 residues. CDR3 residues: CASSHPLETQYF. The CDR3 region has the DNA TGTGCCAGCAGCCACCCCTTGGAGACCCAGTACTTC.

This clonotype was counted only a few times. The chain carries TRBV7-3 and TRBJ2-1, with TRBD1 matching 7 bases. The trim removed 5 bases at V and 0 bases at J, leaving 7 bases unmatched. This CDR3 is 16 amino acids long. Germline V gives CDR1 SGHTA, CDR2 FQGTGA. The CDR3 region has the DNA TGTGCCAGCAGCCTGACAGGGTCGGCCTCCTACAATGAGCAGTTCTTC. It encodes CASSLTGSASYNEQFF.

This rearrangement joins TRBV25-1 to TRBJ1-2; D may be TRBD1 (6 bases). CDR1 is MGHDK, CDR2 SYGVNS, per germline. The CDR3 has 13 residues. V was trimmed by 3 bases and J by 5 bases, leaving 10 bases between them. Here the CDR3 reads CASSEPGAYGYTF. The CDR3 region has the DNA TGTGCCAGCAGTGAGCCGGGGGCGTATGGCTACACCTTC.

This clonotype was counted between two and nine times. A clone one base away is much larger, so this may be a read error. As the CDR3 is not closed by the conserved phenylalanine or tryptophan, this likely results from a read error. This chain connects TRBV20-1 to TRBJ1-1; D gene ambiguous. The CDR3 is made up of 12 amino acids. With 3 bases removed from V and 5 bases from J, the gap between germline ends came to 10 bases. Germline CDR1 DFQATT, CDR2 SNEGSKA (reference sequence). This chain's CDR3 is CSAREGGTEAFL. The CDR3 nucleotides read TGCAGTGCTAGGGAGGGAGGTACTGAAGCTTTCCTT.

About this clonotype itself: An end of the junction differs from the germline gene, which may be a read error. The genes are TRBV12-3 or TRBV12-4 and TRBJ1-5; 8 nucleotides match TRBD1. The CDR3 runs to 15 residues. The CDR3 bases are TGTACCAGCAGTTTAGGTTTCAGGGGGCATCAGCCCCAGCATTTT. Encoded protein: CTSSLGFRGHQPQHF.

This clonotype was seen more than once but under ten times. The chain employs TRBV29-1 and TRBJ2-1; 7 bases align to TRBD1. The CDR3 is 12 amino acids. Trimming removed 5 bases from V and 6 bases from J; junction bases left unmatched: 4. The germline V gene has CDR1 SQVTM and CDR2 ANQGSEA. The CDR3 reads CSVHGDSNEQFF. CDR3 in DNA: TGCAGCGTTCACGGGGACAGCAATGAGCAGTTCTTC.

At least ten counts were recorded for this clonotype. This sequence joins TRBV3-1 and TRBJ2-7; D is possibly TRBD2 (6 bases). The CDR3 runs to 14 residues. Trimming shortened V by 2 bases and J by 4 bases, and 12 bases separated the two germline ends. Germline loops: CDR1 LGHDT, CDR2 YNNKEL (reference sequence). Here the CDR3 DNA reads TGTGCCAGCAGCCAACGAGGGACTCGGTACGAGCAGTACTTC. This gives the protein CASSQRGTRYEQYF.

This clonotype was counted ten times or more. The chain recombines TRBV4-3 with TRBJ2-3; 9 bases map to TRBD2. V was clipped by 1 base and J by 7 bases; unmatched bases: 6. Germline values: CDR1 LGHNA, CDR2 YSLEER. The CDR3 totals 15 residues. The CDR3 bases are TGCGCCAGCAGCCAAGTAGCGGGAGAGCCTAATACGCAGTATTTT. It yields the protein CASSQVAGEPNTQYF.

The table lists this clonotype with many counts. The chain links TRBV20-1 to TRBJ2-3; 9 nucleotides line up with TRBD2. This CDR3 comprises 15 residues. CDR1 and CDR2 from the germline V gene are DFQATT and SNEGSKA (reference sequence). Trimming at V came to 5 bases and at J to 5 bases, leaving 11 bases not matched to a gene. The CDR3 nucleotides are TGCAGTGCTTCGCCAGCGGGAGGATGGGGAGATACGCAGTATTTT. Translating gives CSASPAGGWGDTQYF.

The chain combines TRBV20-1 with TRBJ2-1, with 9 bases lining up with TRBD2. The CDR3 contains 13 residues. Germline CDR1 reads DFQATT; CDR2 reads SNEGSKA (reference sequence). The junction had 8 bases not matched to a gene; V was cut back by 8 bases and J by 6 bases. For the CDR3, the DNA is TGCAGTTTCCCCGGACTAGCGACCAATGAGCAGTTCTTC. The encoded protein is CSFPGLATNEQFF.

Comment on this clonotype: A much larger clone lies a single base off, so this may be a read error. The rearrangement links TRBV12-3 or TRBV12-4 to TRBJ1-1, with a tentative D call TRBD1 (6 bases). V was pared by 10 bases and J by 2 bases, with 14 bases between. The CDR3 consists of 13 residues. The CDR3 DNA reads TGTGCCAACACCTTACAGGGAAACACTGAAGCTTTCTTT. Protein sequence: CANTLQGNTEAFF.

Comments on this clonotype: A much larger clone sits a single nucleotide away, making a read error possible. CDR3 nucleotides: TGTGTCAGCAGCCCCCGGGGGAGAGGCGTTCCAGATACGCAGTATTTT. Translating gives CVSSPRGRGVPDTQYF. The genes are TRBV3-1 and TRBJ2-3; D perhaps matches TRBD2 (6 bases). The CDR3 runs 16 residues. From germline, CDR1 is LGHDT and CDR2 YNNKEL (reference sequence).

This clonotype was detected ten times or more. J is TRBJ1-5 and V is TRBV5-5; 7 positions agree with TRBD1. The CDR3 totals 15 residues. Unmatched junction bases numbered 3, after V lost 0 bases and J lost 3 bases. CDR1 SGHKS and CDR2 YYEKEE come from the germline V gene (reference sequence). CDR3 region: CASSLEGAYNQPQHF. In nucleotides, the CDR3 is TGTGCCAGCAGCTTGGAGGGGGCCTACAATCAGCCCCAGCATTTT.

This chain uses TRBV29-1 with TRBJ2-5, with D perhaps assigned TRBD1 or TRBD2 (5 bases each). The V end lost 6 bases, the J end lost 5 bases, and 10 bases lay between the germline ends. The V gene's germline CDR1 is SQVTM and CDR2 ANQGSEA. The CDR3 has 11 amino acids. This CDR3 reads CSVGDEETQYF. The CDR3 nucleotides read TGCAGCGTAGGGGACGAGGAGACCCAGTACTTC.

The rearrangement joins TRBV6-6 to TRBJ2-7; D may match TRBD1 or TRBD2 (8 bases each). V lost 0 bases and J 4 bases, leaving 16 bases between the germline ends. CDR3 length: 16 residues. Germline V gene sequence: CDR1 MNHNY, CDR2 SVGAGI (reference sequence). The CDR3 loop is CASSYSIAGQVYEQYF. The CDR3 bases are TGTGCCAGCAGTTACTCCATAGCGGGACAGGTTTACGAGCAGTACTTC.

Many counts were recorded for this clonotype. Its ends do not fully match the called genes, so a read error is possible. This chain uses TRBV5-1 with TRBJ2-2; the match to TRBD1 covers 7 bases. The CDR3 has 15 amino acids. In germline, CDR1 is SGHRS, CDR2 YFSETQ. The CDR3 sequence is CASSLGTVNTGELFF. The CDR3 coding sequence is TGTGCCAGCAGCTTGGGGACAGTGAACACCGGGGAGCTGTTTTTT.

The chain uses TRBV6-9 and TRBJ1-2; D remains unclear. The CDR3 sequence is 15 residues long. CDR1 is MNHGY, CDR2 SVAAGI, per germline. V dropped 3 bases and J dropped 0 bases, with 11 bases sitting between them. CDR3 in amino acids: CASSYGLGANYGYTF. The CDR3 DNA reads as TGTGCCAGCAGTTACGGTTTGGGAGCTAACTATGGCTACACCTTC.

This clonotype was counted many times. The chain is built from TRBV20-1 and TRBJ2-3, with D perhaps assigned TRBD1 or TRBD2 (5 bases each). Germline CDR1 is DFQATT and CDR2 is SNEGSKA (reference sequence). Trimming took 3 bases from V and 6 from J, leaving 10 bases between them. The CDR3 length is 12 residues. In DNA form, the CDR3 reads TGCAGTGCTAGTTCCGAGGGGGATACGCAGTATTTT. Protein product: CSASSEGDTQYF.

CDR3 region: CASAGLAGSYNEQFF. For the CDR3, the DNA is TGTGCCAGCGCCGGACTAGCGGGATCCTACAATGAGCAGTTCTTC. This chain connects TRBV5-5 to TRBJ2-1; 12 bases match TRBD2. V gave up 7 bases and J gave up 1 base; unmatched junction bases: 3. The CDR3 length is 15 residues. The germline gives CDR1 SGHKS, CDR2 YYEKEE (reference sequence).

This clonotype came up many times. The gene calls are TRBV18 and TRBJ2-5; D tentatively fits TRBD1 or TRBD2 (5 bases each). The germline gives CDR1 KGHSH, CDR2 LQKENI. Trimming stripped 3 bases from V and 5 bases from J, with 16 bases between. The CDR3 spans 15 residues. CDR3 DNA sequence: TGTGCCAGCTCACCTACGTGGGGGAGCGAGGAGACCCAGTACTTC. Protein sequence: CASSPTWGSEETQYF.

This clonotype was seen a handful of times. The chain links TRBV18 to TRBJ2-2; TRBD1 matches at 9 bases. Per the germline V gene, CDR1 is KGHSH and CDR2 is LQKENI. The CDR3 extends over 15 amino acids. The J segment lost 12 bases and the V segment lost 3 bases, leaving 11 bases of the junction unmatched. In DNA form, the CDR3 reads TGTGCCAGCTCACCGCCGGGACAGGGCGGTGTTCAGCTGTTTTTT. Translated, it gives CASSPPGQGGVQLFF.

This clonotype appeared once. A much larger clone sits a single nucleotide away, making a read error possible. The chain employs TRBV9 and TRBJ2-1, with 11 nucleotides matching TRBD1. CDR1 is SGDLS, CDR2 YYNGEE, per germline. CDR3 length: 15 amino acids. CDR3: CAGSRGTGGYNEQFF. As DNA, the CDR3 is TGTGCCGGCAGCCGCGGGACAGGGGGCTACAATGAGCAGTTCTTC.

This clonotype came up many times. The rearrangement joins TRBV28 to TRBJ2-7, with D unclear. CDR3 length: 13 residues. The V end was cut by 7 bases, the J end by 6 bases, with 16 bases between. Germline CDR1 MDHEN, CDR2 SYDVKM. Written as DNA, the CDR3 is TGTGCCAGCAATAGACCTTCCGCCGGCGAGCAGTACTTC. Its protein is CASNRPSAGEQYF. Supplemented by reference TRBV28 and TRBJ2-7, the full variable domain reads DVKVTQSSRYLVKRTGEKVFLECVQDMDHENMFWYRQDPGLGLRLIYFSYDVKMKEKGDIPEGYSVSREKKERFSLILESASTNQTSMYLCASNRPSAGEQYFGPGTRLTVT.

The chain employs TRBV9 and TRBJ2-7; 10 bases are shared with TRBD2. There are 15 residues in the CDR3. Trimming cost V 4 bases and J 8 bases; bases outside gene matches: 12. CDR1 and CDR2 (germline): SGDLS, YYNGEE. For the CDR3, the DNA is TGTGCCAGCAGCCTGGGGGGTCTAGCGGGAGAACAGCAGTACTTC. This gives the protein CASSLGGLAGEQQYF.

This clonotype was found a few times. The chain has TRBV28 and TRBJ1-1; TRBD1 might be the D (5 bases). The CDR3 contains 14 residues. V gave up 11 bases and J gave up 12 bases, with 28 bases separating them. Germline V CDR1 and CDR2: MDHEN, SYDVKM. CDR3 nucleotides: TGTGCCGCCTCATTAGACAGAGACTTCCTCGGGACTTTCTTT. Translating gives CAASLDRDFLGTFF.

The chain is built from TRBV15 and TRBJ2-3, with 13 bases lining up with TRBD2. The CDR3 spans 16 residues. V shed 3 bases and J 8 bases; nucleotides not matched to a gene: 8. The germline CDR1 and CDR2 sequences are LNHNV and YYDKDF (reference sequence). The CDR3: CATSRGTSGNVGTQYF. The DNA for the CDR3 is TGTGCCACCAGCAGGGGGACTAGCGGGAATGTGGGTACGCAGTATTTT.

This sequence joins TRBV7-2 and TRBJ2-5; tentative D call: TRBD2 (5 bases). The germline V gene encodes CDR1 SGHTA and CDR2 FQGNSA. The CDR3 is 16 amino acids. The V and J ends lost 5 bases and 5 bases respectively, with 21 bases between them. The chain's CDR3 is CASSEGLRTRMETQYF. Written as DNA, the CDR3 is TGTGCCAGCAGCGAAGGACTCCGGACCCGGATGGAGACCCAGTACTTC.